What follows are 3 T cell receptor beta chains derived from one specimen sequenced in a study of T cells after yellow fever vaccination. TCRdb analysed the 5' RACE reads with MiXCR anew, one entry per CDR3 protein. The repertoire holds 450,000 to 650,000 distinct CDR3 sequences, with roughly 14% as singletons. Sequencing used PBMCs, obtained on the day of the yellow fever booster vaccination. These TCRs come from a man in his thirties or forties who received the YFV17D yellow fever vaccine.

This sequence joins TRBV15 and TRBJ2-3; 8 bases align to TRBD2. The CDR3 totals 16 residues. With V trimmed by 0 bases and J by 4 bases, 6 bases remained unmatched. Germline assignment: CDR1 LNHNV and CDR2 YYDKDF (reference sequence). CDR3 sequence: CATSREIAGFPDTQYF. The DNA for the CDR3 is TGTGCCACCAGCAGAGAGATAGCGGGATTTCCAGATACGCAGTATTTT.

CDR3 sequence (DNA): TGTGCCAGCAGTTACTCATACAGGGGGAATTCACCCCTCCACTTT. Its protein product is CASSYSYRGNSPLHF. The V gene is TRBV6-5, the J gene TRBJ1-6; 8 bases line up with TRBD1. The CDR3 spans 15 residues. After removal of 0 bases from V and 7 bases from J, the junction contained 2 bases not matched to a gene. Germline V gene lookup returns CDR1 MNHEY and CDR2 SVGAGI.

Many counts were recorded for this clonotype. The chain has TRBV12-3 or TRBV12-4 and TRBJ2-2; D ambiguous. V gave up 4 bases and J gave up 4 bases, with 4 bases separating them. This CDR3 has 12 residues. CDR3 protein: CASSSLTGELFF. CDR3 DNA: TGTGCCAGCAGTTCCCTCACCGGGGAGCTGTTTTTT.